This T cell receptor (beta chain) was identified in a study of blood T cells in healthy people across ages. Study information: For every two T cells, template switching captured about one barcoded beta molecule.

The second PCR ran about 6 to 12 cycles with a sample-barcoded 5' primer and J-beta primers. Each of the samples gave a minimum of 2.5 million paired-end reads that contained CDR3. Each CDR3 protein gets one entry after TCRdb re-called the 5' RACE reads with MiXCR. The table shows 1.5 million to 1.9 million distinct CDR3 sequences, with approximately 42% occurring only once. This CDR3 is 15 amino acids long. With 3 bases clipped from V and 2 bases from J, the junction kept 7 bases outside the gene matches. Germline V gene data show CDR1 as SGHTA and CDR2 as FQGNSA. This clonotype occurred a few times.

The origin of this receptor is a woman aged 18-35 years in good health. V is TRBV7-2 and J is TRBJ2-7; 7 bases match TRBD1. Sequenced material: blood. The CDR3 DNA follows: TGTGCCAGCAGCTTCGCCGGGACAGATACCTACGAGCAGTACTTC. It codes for CASSFAGTDTYEQYF.